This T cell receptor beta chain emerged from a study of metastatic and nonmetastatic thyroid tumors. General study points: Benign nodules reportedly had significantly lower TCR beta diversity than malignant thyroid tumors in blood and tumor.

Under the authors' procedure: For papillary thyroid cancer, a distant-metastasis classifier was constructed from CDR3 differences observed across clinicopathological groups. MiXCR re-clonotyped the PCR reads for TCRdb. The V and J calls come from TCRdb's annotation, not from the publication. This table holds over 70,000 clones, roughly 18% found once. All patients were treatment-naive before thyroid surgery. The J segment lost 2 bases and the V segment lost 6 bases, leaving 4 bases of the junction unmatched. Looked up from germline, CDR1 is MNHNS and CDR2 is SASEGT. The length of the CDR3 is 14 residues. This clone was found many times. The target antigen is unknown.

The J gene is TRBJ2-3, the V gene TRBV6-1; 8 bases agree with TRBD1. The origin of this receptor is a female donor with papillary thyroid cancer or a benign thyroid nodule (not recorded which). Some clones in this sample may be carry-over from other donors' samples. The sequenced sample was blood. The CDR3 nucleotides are TGTGCCAGCAGACCAGGGGGCTTCACAGATACGCAGTATTTT. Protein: CASRPGGFTDTQYF.